These 28 T cell receptor beta chains were sequenced from one sample in a study of T cell responses to AZD1222 COVID-19 vaccine. TCRdb's copy holds only in-frame clones and misses some; the assay was immunoSEQ multiplex PCR. The sample lists 87,000 or so clones; nearly 90% were seen once. Here the sequenced sample was peripheral blood, taken on day 0 of AZD1222 vaccination. The receptors derive from an adult in good health.

The chain couples TRBV5-1 to TRBJ2-7, with D hard to call. The CDR3 sequence is 14 residues long. Germline V gives CDR1 SGHRS, CDR2 YFSETQ. Trimming took off 3 bases at V and 2 bases at J, with 12 bases between the two ends. CDR3 amino acids: CASSSTPRTYEQYF. CDR3 bases: TGCGCCAGCAGCTCCACCCCCCGGACCTACGAGCAGTACTTC.

J is TRBJ1-6 and V is TRBV20-1; TRBD1 aligns across 8 bases. This CDR3 has 16 residues. The germline V gene encodes CDR1 DFQATT and CDR2 SNEGSKA (reference sequence). Germline trimming cut 3 bases from V and 7 bases from J; bases unmatched to any gene: 11. The CDR3 region is CSASGGQGRKNSPLHF. The CDR3 DNA is TGCAGTGCTAGTGGTGGACAGGGAAGGAAAAATTCACCCCTCCACTTT.

This chain links TRBV19 with TRBJ2-5, with TRBD1 matching over 7 bases. This CDR3 contains 13 residues. V was clipped by 4 bases and J by 5 bases; unmatched bases: 4. CDR1 and CDR2 from the germline V gene are LNHDA and SQIVND (reference sequence). As DNA, the CDR3 is TGTGCCAGTAGTAAACAGGGGCTGGAGACCCAGTACTTC. Amino acids: CASSKQGLETQYF.

The gene calls are TRBV9 and TRBJ1-4; 8 bases agree with TRBD1. The germline V gene has CDR1 SGDLS and CDR2 YYNGEE. The ends lost 3 bases at V and 6 bases at J; junction bases unmatched: 7. CDR3 length equals 15 residues. Written as DNA, the CDR3 is TGTGCCAGCAGCGCATCTGACAGGGGAGATGAAAAACTGTTTTTT. It is translated as CASSASDRGDEKLFF.

The chain has TRBV18 and TRBJ1-1; D not resolved. The CDR3 contains 15 residues. Germline V gene lookup returns CDR1 KGHSH and CDR2 LQKENI. The germline V and J ends were trimmed by 3 bases and 3 bases, with 14 bases remaining between them. CDR3 in DNA: TGTGCCAGCTCACCGCCTTCGGGAGCTGACACTGAAGCTTTCTTT. Translation: CASSPPSGADTEAFF. Full variable domain (rest looked up from reference TRBV18 and TRBJ1-1): NAGVMQNPRHLVRRRGQEARLRCSPMKGHSHVYWYRQLPEEGLKFMVYLQKENIIDESGMPKERFSAEFPKEGPSILRIQQVVRGDSAAYFCASSPPSGADTEAFFGQGTRLTVV.

This chain links TRBV23-1 with TRBJ1-3, with D hard to call. TRBV23-1 is an ORF for which the function is uncertain. The CDR3 is made up of 17 amino acids. Trimming stripped 2 bases from V and 0 bases from J, with 14 bases between. The CDR3 reads CASSQPTATYSGNTIYF. The CDR3 nucleotides are TGCGCCAGCAGTCAACCGACGGCCACCTACTCTGGAAACACCATATATTTT.

The chain has TRBV27 and TRBJ2-7; 8 positions match TRBD1. Germline V gene data show CDR1 as MNHEY and CDR2 as SMNVEV (reference sequence). The junction had 12 bases not matched to a gene; V was cut back by 4 bases and J by 4 bases. This CDR3 comprises 16 residues. The chain's CDR3 is CASSSTTGQAPYEQYF. For the CDR3, the DNA is TGTGCCAGCAGTTCCACTACGGGACAGGCACCATACGAGCAGTACTTC.

The chain uses TRBV4-2 and TRBJ2-3; D is uncertain. V lost 5 bases, J lost 4 bases, and 7 bases lay in between. Germline loops: CDR1 LGHNA, CDR2 YNFKEQ. The CDR3 sequence is 12 residues long. The CDR3 DNA is TGTGCCAGCAGCTATAATGCAGATACGCAGTATTTT. Protein sequence: CASSYNADTQYF.

The rearrangement links TRBV9 to TRBJ1-2; a possible D gene is TRBD1 (6 bases). In germline, CDR1 is SGDLS, CDR2 YYNGEE. This CDR3 spans 14 amino acids. Trimming shortened V by 4 bases and J by 4 bases, and 14 bases separated the two germline ends. CDR3 sequence: CASSPGQRGYGYTF. The CDR3 nucleotides read TGTGCCAGCAGCCCCGGACAGCGAGGCTATGGCTACACCTTC.

The V and J genes are TRBV6-2 or TRBV6-3 and TRBJ1-2; D gene unclear. Looked up from germline, CDR1 is MNHEY and CDR2 is SVGEGT. V shed 6 bases and J shed 1 base, with 3 bases lying between them. CDR3 length equals 11 residues. The CDR3 loop reads CASSDNYGYTF. CDR3 coding DNA: TGTGCCAGCAGCGATAACTATGGCTACACCTTC.

In this sample, this clone turned up once. This chain connects TRBV4-2 to TRBJ2-2; possibly TRBD2 for D (6 bases). This CDR3 is built from 15 residues. Looked up from germline, CDR1 is LGHNA and CDR2 is YNFKEQ. V lost 2 bases and J 2 bases, leaving 9 bases between the germline ends. The CDR3 here is CASSQRTTNTGELFF. CDR3 DNA: TGTGCCAGCAGCCAACGGACTACCAACACCGGGGAGCTGTTTTTT.

The rearrangement joins TRBV18 to TRBJ1-5; D unresolved. V was cut by 3 bases and J by 3 bases, with 9 bases left in between. Germline-derived CDR1 and CDR2 are KGHSH and LQKENI. CDR3 length: 14 amino acids. DNA for the CDR3: TGTGCCAGCTCACCGTCGCGAAACAATCAGCCCCAGCATTTT. Encoded protein: CASSPSRNNQPQHF.

The chain carries TRBV5-6 and TRBJ2-7, with D uncertain. The CDR3 contains 15 residues. V lost 4 bases and J lost 2, with 16 bases in between. Germline V gene lookup returns CDR1 SGHDT and CDR2 YYEEEE. The CDR3 spells CASSLPRAVAYEQYF. The CDR3, as DNA: TGTGCCAGCAGCCTCCCCCGGGCGGTGGCCTACGAGCAGTACTTC.

V usage is TRBV6-5 and J usage is TRBJ2-7; 8 positions agree with TRBD2. Unmatched junction bases numbered 8, after V lost 7 bases and J lost 0 bases. CDR1 and CDR2 (germline): MNHEY, SVGAGI. The CDR3 has 15 residues. DNA for the CDR3: TGTGCCAGCACCCTACGGGGGGGGGACTCCTACGAGCAGTACTTC. Its protein is CASTLRGGDSYEQYF.

The rearrangement uses TRBV3-1 (or the pseudogene TRBV3-2) and TRBJ2-3; TRBD2 matches 11 bases. CDR1 is LGHDT and CDR2 is YNNKEL in the germline V gene (reference sequence). V shed 0 bases and J 6 bases; nucleotides not matched to a gene: 5. There are 16 residues in the CDR3. CDR3 amino acids: CASSQEWLAGGDTQYF. The CDR3 DNA reads TGTGCCAGCAGCCAAGAGTGGCTAGCGGGGGGCGATACGCAGTATTTT.

The rearrangement links TRBV2 to TRBJ1-4; TRBD1 aligns across 7 bases. The CDR3 length is 14 residues. Germline CDR1 is SNHLY and CDR2 is FYNNEI. V dropped 5 bases and J dropped 6; count of bases not matched to a gene: 6. For the CDR3, the DNA is TGTGCCAGCAGTAAACAGGGGTCGGATGAAAAACTGTTTTTT. It yields the protein CASSKQGSDEKLFF.

V gene TRBV19 combines with J gene TRBJ1-4; D possibly corresponds to TRBD1 (5 bases). V gave up 5 bases and J gave up 5 bases, with 12 bases separating them. The germline gives CDR1 LNHDA, CDR2 SQIVND (reference sequence). CDR3 length: 14 amino acids. The DNA of the CDR3 is TGTGCCAGTAGTGGAAGGCGGACAAATGAAAAACTGTTTTTT. It codes for CASSGRRTNEKLFF. The full variable domain, its missing parts supplied by reference TRBV19 and TRBJ1-4, is DGGITQSPKYLFRKEGQNVTLSCEQNLNHDAMYWYRQDPGQGLRLIYYSQIVNDFQKGDIAEGYSVSREKKESFPLTVTSAQKNPTAFYLCASSGRRTNEKLFFGSGTQLSVL.

J is TRBJ1-1 and V is TRBV7-2; no reliable D call. The length of the CDR3 is 13 residues. Germline V gene sequence: CDR1 SGHTA, CDR2 FQGNSA. V shed 4 bases and J shed 0 bases, with 6 bases lying between them. CDR3 coding DNA: TGTGCCAGCAGCTCTTCAATGAACACTGAAGCTTTCTTT. Amino acids: CASSSSMNTEAFF.

The chain is built from TRBV11-2 and TRBJ1-2, with 9 bases identical to TRBD1. The V gene end was trimmed by 4 bases and the J gene end by 2 bases; junction bases not matched to a gene: 11. CDR3 length equals 17 residues. CDR1 and CDR2 from the germline V gene are SGHAT and FQNNGV. CDR3 amino acids: CASSSQGATFFNYGYTF. As DNA, the CDR3 is TGTGCCAGCAGCTCACAGGGGGCTACCTTCTTCAACTATGGCTACACCTTC.

This chain connects TRBV6-2 or TRBV6-3 to TRBJ2-1, with D possibly TRBD2 on 5 matching bases. V was pared by 3 bases and J by 10 bases, with 10 bases between. Germline V gene sequence: CDR1 MNHEY, CDR2 SVGEGT. CDR3 length: 12 amino acids. The chain's CDR3 is CASSYAEEEQFF. CDR3 nucleotide sequence: TGTGCCAGCAGTTATGCGGAGGAAGAGCAGTTCTTC.

This clone has just one count. The chain couples TRBV12-3 or TRBV12-4 to TRBJ1-2; D gene unclear. The CDR3 is 12 residues long. V was shortened by 2 bases and J by 8 bases, with 9 bases between the two germline ends. The CDR3 sequence is CASSLNEEGYTF. CDR3 DNA: TGTGCCAGCAGTTTAAACGAGGAGGGCTACACCTTC.

The chain couples TRBV3-1 (or the pseudogene TRBV3-2) to TRBJ1-3; D is unclear. In germline, CDR1 is LGHDT, CDR2 YNNKEL (reference sequence). V was cut by 4 bases and J by 2 bases, with 15 bases left in between. The CDR3 is 16 amino acids. The CDR3 coding sequence is TGTGCCAGCAGCCGGCAGTCGCCGCGTACTGGAAACACCATATATTTT. Its protein product is CASSRQSPRTGNTIYF.

The rearrangement joins TRBV10-3 to TRBJ1-2, with 7 positions matching TRBD1. The V gene's germline CDR1 is ENHRY and CDR2 SYGVKD. J gave up 1 base and V 4 bases, and 3 bases lay outside the gene matches. The CDR3 extends over 14 amino acids. This CDR3 reads CAISARQGNYGYTF. The CDR3 DNA follows: TGTGCCATCAGTGCTCGACAGGGTAACTATGGCTACACCTTC.

The V and J genes are TRBV5-6 and TRBJ1-5; D unclear. V was clipped by 2 bases and J by 4 bases, with 4 bases between them. Germline V lookup: CDR1 SGHDT, CDR2 YYEEEE. The length of the CDR3 is 12 residues. The CDR3 here is CASSFRNQPQHF. In DNA, the CDR3 is TGTGCCAGCAGCTTCAGGAATCAGCCCCAGCATTTT. Looking up the rest from reference TRBV5-6 and TRBJ1-5 gives the full variable domain: DAGVTQSPTHLIKTRGQQVTLRCSPKSGHDTVSWYQQALGQGPQFIFQYYEEEERQRGNFPDRFSGHQFPNYSSELNVNALLLGDSALYLCASSFRNQPQHFGDGTRLSIL.

This chain connects TRBV21-1 to TRBJ1-1. TRBV21-1 is marked as a pseudogene. CDR3 length equals 10 residues. The CDR3 sequence: CASRWGEGFF. The CDR3 DNA reads as TGTGCCAGCCGATGGGGGGAAGGTTTCTTT.

J is TRBJ2-1 and V is TRBV5-1; D possibly matches TRBD1 or TRBD2 (6 bases each). V lost 0 bases, J lost 2 bases, and 15 bases lay in between. Germline V gene data show CDR1 as SGHRS and CDR2 as YFSETQ. The CDR3 totals 17 residues. CDR3 protein: CASSLAVGGPAYNEQFF. CDR3 bases: TGCGCCAGCAGCTTGGCCGTAGGGGGGCCCGCCTACAATGAGCAGTTCTTC.

The sample holds a few counts of this clone. V is TRBV3-1 (or the pseudogene TRBV3-2) and J is TRBJ2-1; possibly TRBD1 for D (6 bases). V gave up 0 bases and J gave up 15 bases, with 18 bases separating them. Per the germline V gene, CDR1 is LGHDT and CDR2 is YNNKEL (reference sequence). The CDR3 is 14 amino acids. This CDR3 reads CASSQDLVNREWFF. DNA of the CDR3: TGTGCCAGCAGCCAAGATCTTGTAAACAGGGAATGGTTCTTC.

V and J are TRBV5-1 and TRBJ1-6; 8 nucleotides agree with TRBD1. Germline CDR1 reads SGHRS; CDR2 reads YFSETQ. J lost 10 bases, V lost 1 base, and 7 bases had no gene match. The CDR3 spans 15 residues. CDR3 in amino acids: CASSLLETGDSPLHF. The CDR3 nucleotides are TGCGCCAGCAGCTTGCTTGAGACAGGGGACTCACCCCTCCACTTT. Filled out from reference TRBV5-1 and TRBJ1-6, the complete variable domain reads KAGVTQTPRYLIKTRGQQVTLSCSPISGHRSVSWYQQTPGQGLQFLFEYFSETQRNKGNFPGRFSGRQFSNSRSEMNVSTLELGDSALYLCASSLLETGDSPLHFGNGTRLTVT.